These 25 T cell receptor beta chains were sequenced from one sample in a study of blood T cell repertoires in COVID-19. TCRdb keeps only in-frame clones here, not all; method: immunoSEQ multiplex PCR. Among around 620,000 clones listed, just under 90% were seen once. Sample: peripheral blood. These receptors all come from a woman aged 18-29 years with acute or convalescent COVID-19.

The CDR3 DNA is TGTGCCAGCAGTACCGGACAGGCCTATGGCTACACCTTC. Translation gives CASSTGQAYGYTF. The chain links TRBV6-5 to TRBJ1-2; 7 nucleotides align to TRBD1. From germline, CDR1 is MNHEY and CDR2 SVGAGI. The CDR3 extends over 13 amino acids. Trimming removed 5 bases from V and 4 bases from J; junction bases left unmatched: 4.

V gene TRBV12-5 combines with J gene TRBJ2-7; TRBD1 might be the D (6 bases). Deletions cut 10 bases from V and 4 bases from J, with 11 bases between. The CDR3 runs 11 residues. Germline lookup yields CDR1 LGHNT and CDR2 FRNRAP. The CDR3 loop reads CAIQGEYEQYF. The CDR3 region has the DNA TGTGCTATACAGGGAGAATACGAGCAGTACTTC.

As regards this clone: In the same sample, other DNA sequences code for this CDR3. V is TRBV5-1 and J is TRBJ1-1; D call uncertain. Germline-derived CDR1 and CDR2 are SGHRS and YFSETQ. The CDR3 has 15 amino acids. The V and J ends lost 0 bases and 0 bases respectively, with 9 bases between them. CDR3 in amino acids: CASSLAGGMNTEAFF. In DNA, the CDR3 is TGCGCCAGCAGCTTGGCCGGCGGGATGAACACTGAAGCTTTCTTT.

This clone has only one observation. J is TRBJ2-6 and V is TRBV4-3; D is perhaps TRBD1 (6 bases). This CDR3 is 17 amino acids long. V was clipped by 4 bases and J by 5 bases, with 18 bases between them. Germline lookup yields CDR1 LGHNA and CDR2 YSLEER. CDR3 amino acids: CASSPTGTPERANVLTF. In DNA, the CDR3 is TGCGCCAGCAGCCCGACTGGGACACCTGAACGGGCCAACGTCCTGACTTTC.

The J gene is TRBJ2-2, the V gene TRBV7-3; tentatively, D is TRBD1 (6 bases). Trimming pared 7 bases from V and 5 bases from J, leaving 11 bases between. The germline gives CDR1 SGHTA, CDR2 FQGTGA. The CDR3 totals 13 residues. The CDR3 DNA sequence: TGTGCCAGCACCTCCCAGGGGACCGGGGAGCTGTTTTTT. Its translation: CASTSQGTGELFF.

The chain uses TRBV9 and TRBJ2-3, with a tentative D call TRBD2 (5 bases). The CDR3 totals 16 residues. From germline, CDR1 is SGDLS and CDR2 YYNGEE. Trimming took off 2 bases at V and 1 base at J, with 14 bases between the two ends. The CDR3 here is CASSVQRAVCTDTQYF. The CDR3 bases are TGTGCCAGCAGCGTGCAGAGGGCCGTATGCACAGATACGCAGTATTTT.

The chain employs TRBV2 and TRBJ2-1; the match to TRBD2 covers 8 bases. Germline V CDR1 and CDR2: SNHLY, FYNNEI. V trimming: 1 base; J trimming: 2 bases; junction bases outside the gene matches: 4. The CDR3 spans 16 residues. The CDR3 loop is CASSEVAGGPYNEQFF. The CDR3 DNA follows: TGTGCCAGCAGTGAAGTGGCGGGGGGACCCTACAATGAGCAGTTCTTC.

CDR3 region: CASGDRVLLFF. Written as DNA, the CDR3 is TGTGCCAGCGGGGACAGGGTTTTGCTGTTTTTT. This chain links TRBV25-1 with TRBJ1-4, with 9 bases aligning to TRBD1. Germline CDR1 reads MGHDK; CDR2 reads SYGVNS. This CDR3 is built from 11 residues. V shed 8 bases, J shed 14 bases, and the junction held 6 bases outside the gene matches.

The chain combines TRBV5-1 with TRBJ1-2, with D tentatively TRBD1 (6 bases). Trimming took off 0 bases at V and 0 bases at J, with 15 bases between the two ends. The germline V gene has CDR1 SGHRS and CDR2 YFSETQ. CDR3 length equals 17 residues. CDR3 sequence reads: CASSLGWDNRTNYGYTF. The CDR3 DNA sequence: TGCGCCAGCAGCTTGGGTTGGGACAATCGGACTAACTATGGCTACACCTTC.

The chain combines TRBV9 with TRBJ2-7; 8 nucleotides match TRBD2. Looked up from germline, CDR1 is SGDLS and CDR2 is YYNGEE. CDR3 length equals 15 residues. Unmatched junction bases numbered 8, after V lost 4 bases and J lost 2 bases. The CDR3 region has the DNA TGTGCCAGCAGCCCCGGGGGGGACGTCGCCTACGAGCAGTACTTC. Translating it yields CASSPGGDVAYEQYF.

The chain has TRBV5-4 and TRBJ2-2; no clear D. The CDR3 is 11 amino acids. The germline V gene encodes CDR1 SGHNT and CDR2 YYREEE (reference sequence). CDR3 sequence reads: CDKTNTGELFF. CDR3 coding DNA: TGTGACAAAACGAACACCGGGGAGCTGTTTTTT.

The V call is TRBV4-1, the J call TRBJ1-2; TRBD1 matches at 9 bases. CDR1 and CDR2 (germline): MGHRA, YSYEKL. This CDR3 has 15 residues. V shed 4 bases and J 0 bases; nucleotides not matched to a gene: 3. CDR3 residues: CASSLRTGANYGYTF. CDR3 DNA: TGCGCCAGCAGCCTTCGGACAGGGGCTAACTATGGCTACACCTTC.

The gene calls are TRBV11-2 and TRBJ2-3; possible D gene TRBD1, 5 bases. Germline CDR1 is SGHAT and CDR2 is FQNNGV. CDR3 length: 11 amino acids. V was cut by 6 bases and J by 4 bases, with 5 bases left in between. As DNA, the CDR3 is TGTGCCAGCAGGGGGCCAGATACGCAGTATTTT. It codes for CASRGPDTQYF.

This clone came up once. The V call is TRBV10-3, the J call TRBJ1-2; D is possibly TRBD1 (5 bases). Trimming cost V 3 bases and J 6 bases, with 14 bases left between them. The CDR3 runs to 14 residues. The V gene's germline CDR1 is ENHRY and CDR2 SYGVKD. DNA for the CDR3: TGTGCCATCAGTGAAAGGGGCCGGGTGGATGGCTACACCTTC. Translation: CAISERGRVDGYTF.

The V gene is TRBV21-1, the J gene TRBJ1-1. TRBV21-1 constitutes a pseudogene. The CDR3 consists of 16 residues. CDR3 region: CASSKSRREGDTEAFF. Written as DNA, the CDR3 is TGTGCCAGCAGCAAAAGTCGGAGGGAAGGGGACACTGAAGCTTTCTTT.

V usage is TRBV5-6 and J usage is TRBJ1-1; D is possibly TRBD1 (6 bases). CDR1 and CDR2 from the germline V gene are SGHDT and YYEEEE. Trimming cost V 5 bases and J 2 bases, with 16 bases left between them. This CDR3 has 15 amino acids. CDR3 nucleotide sequence: TGTGCCAGCAGTTTGCTTACAGGGATTAACACTGAAGCTTTCTTT. Encoded protein: CASSLLTGINTEAFF.

The DNA for the CDR3 is TGTGCCAGCTCACCCTCGGGTGGCCTCACTGAAGCTTTCTTT. Protein: CASSPSGGLTEAFF. V and J are TRBV18 and TRBJ1-1; D uncertain. Germline CDR1 KGHSH, CDR2 LQKENI. The CDR3 spans 14 residues. Trimming removed 3 bases from V and 4 bases from J, with 12 bases in between. Full variable domain (remainder filled in from reference TRBV18 and TRBJ1-1): NAGVMQNPRHLVRRRGQEARLRCSPMKGHSHVYWYRQLPEEGLKFMVYLQKENIIDESGMPKERFSAEFPKEGPSILRIQQVVRGDSAAYFCASSPSGGLTEAFFGQGTRLTVV.

In DNA form, the CDR3 reads TGTGCCAGCAGTTCCACGACAGCCCGCCAAGAGACCCAGTACTTC. Encoded protein: CASSSTTARQETQYF. J is TRBJ2-5 and V is TRBV6-5; tentatively, D is TRBD1 (5 bases). This CDR3 is built from 15 residues. Per the germline V gene, CDR1 is MNHEY and CDR2 is SVGAGI. V was shortened by 4 bases and J by 1 base, with 13 bases between the two germline ends.

The chain is built from TRBV6-5 and TRBJ1-5; perhaps TRBD1 as D (5 bases). Trimming removed 6 bases at V and 1 base at J, with 13 bases between. Germline lookup yields CDR1 MNHEY and CDR2 SVGAGI. This CDR3 has 15 residues. The CDR3: CASRDGGGSNQPQHF. The DNA of the CDR3 is TGTGCCAGCAGGGATGGGGGAGGCAGCAATCAGCCCCAGCATTTT.

J is TRBJ1-5 and V is TRBV27; D is unresolved. CDR1 is MNHEY and CDR2 is SMNVEV in the germline V gene (reference sequence). Trimming took 3 bases from V and 5 from J, leaving 8 bases between them. This CDR3 comprises 13 residues. CDR3 nucleotides: TGTGCCAGCAGTTTGGGCAGATATCAGCCCCAGCATTTT. Protein product: CASSLGRYQPQHF.

This clone appeared a few times. The chain couples TRBV4-2 to TRBJ1-2; D call uncertain. CDR1 and CDR2 (germline): LGHNA, YNFKEQ. V dropped 0 bases and J dropped 12 bases, with 14 bases sitting between them. CDR3 length equals 13 residues. The CDR3 protein is CASSQDPRLVNTF. The CDR3 DNA sequence: TGTGCCAGCAGCCAAGACCCCCGACTGGTTAACACCTTC.

The J gene is TRBJ2-7, the V gene TRBV4-2; 11 bases align to TRBD1. With 5 bases clipped from V and 2 bases from J, the junction kept 5 bases outside the gene matches. Germline V lookup: CDR1 LGHNA, CDR2 YNFKEQ. The CDR3 is 15 amino acids. CDR3 amino acids: CASSLPGQGAYEQYF. CDR3 nucleotides: TGTGCCAGCAGCTTACCGGGACAGGGGGCCTACGAGCAGTACTTC.

The chain joins TRBV3-1 (or the pseudogene TRBV3-2) to TRBJ1-5; possible D gene TRBD1, 6 bases. V dropped 6 bases and J dropped 7 bases, with 13 bases sitting between them. This CDR3 contains 13 residues. CDR1 LGHDT and CDR2 YNNKEL come from the germline V gene (reference sequence). The CDR3 here is CASSLDSQQPQHF. The CDR3 coding sequence is TGTGCCAGCAGTTTGGACAGCCAACAGCCCCAGCATTTT.

The chain carries TRBV6-2 or TRBV6-3 and TRBJ2-1; maybe TRBD1 (5 bases). The germline V and J ends were trimmed by 0 bases and 7 bases, with 10 bases remaining between them. CDR1 and CDR2 (germline): MNHEY, SVGEGT. The CDR3 length is 14 residues. The CDR3 region is CASSYSKGWNEQFF. In DNA form, the CDR3 reads TGTGCCAGCAGTTACTCGAAGGGGTGGAATGAGCAGTTCTTC.

The chain employs TRBV19 and TRBJ1-1; D is ambiguous. This CDR3 spans 14 amino acids. Per the germline V gene, CDR1 is LNHDA and CDR2 is SQIVND (reference sequence). V was shortened by 5 bases and J by 1 base, with 11 bases between the two germline ends. The chain's CDR3 is CASSQPPGNTEAFF. Written as DNA, the CDR3 is TGTGCCAGTAGTCAACCCCCAGGGAACACTGAAGCTTTCTTT. Supplemented by reference TRBV19 and TRBJ1-1, the full variable domain reads DGGITQSPKYLFRKEGQNVTLSCEQNLNHDAMYWYRQDPGQGLRLIYYSQIVNDFQKGDIAEGYSVSREKKESFPLTVTSAQKNPTAFYLCASSQPPGNTEAFFGQGTRLTVV.